This entry lists 26 T cell receptor beta chains sequenced from one sample in a study of blood T cells in healthy people across ages. A J-beta primer mix and a sample-barcoded 5' primer were used in a second PCR of about 7 to 12 cycles. TCRdb re-called the 5' RACE reads with MiXCR, one entry per CDR3 protein. This sample carries about 670,000 distinct CDR3 sequences, less than 45% of them seen once, and the ten largest clones take about 32%. The sample consisted of blood. The receptor source for this set is a man at least 80 years old in good health.

The chain joins TRBV7-2 to TRBJ2-3; 8 nucleotides match TRBD2. The germline gives CDR1 SGHTA, CDR2 FQGNSA. J lost 6 bases, V lost 4 bases, and 3 bases had no gene match. The CDR3 spans 13 residues. The CDR3 loop is CASSYRLADTQYF. CDR3 DNA sequence: TGTGCCAGCAGCTATCGACTAGCGGATACGCAGTATTTT.

V and J are TRBV20-1 and TRBJ2-5; 7 nucleotides agree with TRBD2. The CDR3 is 14 residues long. The V gene end was trimmed by 5 bases and the J gene end by 5 bases; junction bases not matched to a gene: 11. Per the germline V gene, CDR1 is DFQATT and CDR2 is SNEGSKA (reference sequence). CDR3 in amino acids: CSAPGGTIGETQYF. DNA for the CDR3: TGCAGTGCTCCCGGCGGGACTATTGGGGAGACCCAGTACTTC.

This clonotype was counted between two and nine times. A much larger clone lies a single base off, so this may be a read error. This sequence joins TRBV11-3 and TRBJ2-1, with a weak D call TRBD2 (5 bases). Per germline, CDR1 SGHNT and CDR2 YENEEA. V was clipped by 5 bases and J by 6 bases, with 11 bases between them. The CDR3 has 13 amino acids. In DNA form, the CDR3 reads TGTGCCAGCAGCGTAGCTGCGGGCAATGAGCAGTTCTTC. Translating it yields CASSVAAGNEQFF.

About this clonotype: Compared with germline, one end of the junction differs, possibly owing to a read error. This chain connects TRBV10-3 to TRBJ2-3; tentative D call: TRBD1 (5 bases). The length of the CDR3 is 13 residues. Germline CDR1 is ENHRY and CDR2 is SYGVKD. The CDR3 loop reads CAIGQGIKDTQCF. The CDR3 nucleotides are TGTGCCATCGGGCAGGGAATTAAAGATACGCAGTGTTTT.

The rearrangement joins TRBV30 to TRBJ1-6; D might be TRBD1 (6 bases). Trimming took off 2 bases at V and 2 bases at J, with 10 bases between the two ends. Looked up from germline, CDR1 is GTSNPN and CDR2 is SVGIG (reference sequence). The CDR3 covers 15 residues. CDR3 protein: CAWSSSGAYNSPLHF. DNA for the CDR3: TGTGCCTGGAGTTCCTCAGGGGCCTATAATTCACCCCTCCACTTT. The whole variable domain, remainder taken from reference TRBV30 and TRBJ1-6, is SQTIHQWPATLVQPVGSPLSLECTVEGTSNPNLYWYRQAAGRGLQLLFYSVGIGQISSEVPQNLSASRPQDRQFILSSKKLLLSDSGFYLCAWSSSGAYNSPLHFGNGTRLTVT.

The chain employs TRBV7-9 and TRBJ2-4, with D tentatively TRBD1 or TRBD2 (5 bases each). From germline, CDR1 is SEHNR and CDR2 FQNEAQ (reference sequence). The ends were cut back, 6 bases at V and 7 bases at J, with 19 bases in the middle. CDR3 length: 15 amino acids. The CDR3 DNA follows: TGTGCCAGCAGTCGATCGGGACGTGAAGGGAACATTCAGTACTTC. It specifies CASSRSGREGNIQYF.

This clonotype came up a few times. The chain combines TRBV25-1 with TRBJ2-7, with 8 bases aligning to TRBD1. The germline V gene encodes CDR1 MGHDK and CDR2 SYGVNS. With 3 bases clipped from V and 2 bases from J, the junction kept 6 bases outside the gene matches. This CDR3 has 15 amino acids. CDR3 amino acids: CASSDVQTGAYEQYF. CDR3 sequence (DNA): TGTGCCAGCAGTGATGTCCAGACAGGGGCCTACGAGCAGTACTTC.

This clonotype was picked up a small number of times. The chain recombines TRBV20-1 with TRBJ2-4; 10 bases align to TRBD2. The J segment lost 2 bases and the V segment lost 3 bases, leaving 13 bases of the junction unmatched. The germline V gene has CDR1 DFQATT and CDR2 SNEGSKA (reference sequence). The CDR3 is made up of 18 amino acids. This CDR3 is CSARVQGLARLSKNIQYF. The CDR3 DNA sequence: TGCAGTGCTAGGGTACAGGGACTAGCGAGACTGTCCAAAAACATTCAGTACTTC.

The gene calls are TRBV4-1 and TRBJ1-5; 7 bases are shared with TRBD1. The trim removed 4 bases at V and 4 bases at J, leaving 7 bases unmatched. The CDR3 is made up of 15 amino acids. Germline V gene lookup returns CDR1 MGHRA and CDR2 YSYEKL. DNA of the CDR3: TGCGCCAGCAGCCCACGGACAGGAGGGAATCAGCCCCAGCATTTT. Amino acid sequence: CASSPRTGGNQPQHF.

This clonotype was seen ten or more times. The chain joins TRBV4-3 to TRBJ2-3, with D perhaps matching TRBD2 (6 bases). The V gene lost 0 bases and the J gene lost 6 bases, with 16 bases spanning the gap. The CDR3 loop spans 16 amino acids. The germline V gene encodes CDR1 LGHNA and CDR2 YSLEER. The CDR3 coding sequence is TGCGCCAGCAGCCAAGATCGGTGGGGGGTGGCTGATACGCAGTATTTT. Its protein product is CASSQDRWGVADTQYF.

This clonotype was counted only a few times. The gene calls are TRBV20-1 and TRBJ1-2; no reliable D call. The CDR3 covers 13 residues. Germline V gives CDR1 DFQATT, CDR2 SNEGSKA (reference sequence). V was clipped by 0 bases and J by 4 bases, with 9 bases between them. Written as DNA, the CDR3 is TGCAGTGCTAGAGATCCGCGGGGCTATGGCTACACCTTC. Translating it yields CSARDPRGYGYTF.

The rearrangement uses TRBV30 and TRBJ1-6, with D unresolved. V gave up 1 base and J gave up 8 bases, with 9 bases separating them. Germline lookup yields CDR1 GTSNPN and CDR2 SVGIG (reference sequence). The CDR3 sequence is 13 residues long. The CDR3 spells CAWSGTFDSPLHF. CDR3 sequence (DNA): TGTGCCTGGAGTGGGACCTTCGATTCACCCCTCCACTTT.

About this clonotype: At one end, the junction sequence differs from germline, possibly due to a read error. The rearrangement uses TRBV4-2 and TRBJ1-4; 8 bases map to TRBD1. The CDR3 spans 17 residues. Germline loops: CDR1 LGHNA, CDR2 YNFKEQ. CDR3 nucleotide sequence: TGTGCCCGCAGCCAAGATGGGCCAGGGGGCTTCAGAGAGAAACTGTTTTTT. Encoded protein: CARSQDGPGGFREKLFF.

A few counts support this clonotype. V and J are TRBV4-3 and TRBJ1-5; no reliable D call. The V end was cut by 0 bases, the J end by 9 bases, with 9 bases between. The germline V gene encodes CDR1 LGHNA and CDR2 YSLEER. The CDR3 length is 13 residues. The CDR3 bases are TGCGCCAGCAGCCAAGACCGGGCTACGCCCCAGCATTTT. Amino acid sequence: CASSQDRATPQHF.

This rearrangement joins TRBV7-2 to TRBJ2-1, with D perhaps assigned TRBD1 or TRBD2 (5 bases each). The germline CDR1 and CDR2 sequences are SGHTA and FQGNSA. The CDR3 consists of 16 residues. Trimming took off 1 base at V and 4 bases at J, with 14 bases between the two ends. As DNA, the CDR3 is TGTGCCAGCAGCTTAGAGGCCGGGACGGGATACAATGAGCAGTTCTTC. It encodes CASSLEAGTGYNEQFF.

CDR3 protein: CARSRDSRTDTQYF. The CDR3 DNA reads TGTGCCAGATCACGGGACTCCCGCACAGATACGCAGTATTTT. The gene calls are TRBV6-2 or TRBV6-3 and TRBJ2-3; tentatively, D is TRBD2 (6 bases). Per the germline V gene, CDR1 is MNHEY and CDR2 is SVGEGT. The germline V and J ends were trimmed by 9 bases and 1 base, with 14 bases remaining between them. The CDR3 length is 14 residues.

The chain employs TRBV5-6 and TRBJ2-3; D is perhaps TRBD2 (5 bases). The CDR3 is made up of 14 amino acids. Per the germline V gene, CDR1 is SGHDT and CDR2 is YYEEEE. Trimming shortened V by 6 bases and J by 5 bases, and 16 bases separated the two germline ends. This CDR3 is CASTLGSGLDTQYF. The CDR3 coding sequence is TGTGCCAGCACCCTCGGGTCGGGGTTAGATACGCAGTATTTT.

In its sample, this clonotype was seen a few times. The chain employs TRBV29-1 and TRBJ2-2; no firm D call. Per the germline V gene, CDR1 is SQVTM and CDR2 is ANQGSEA. The CDR3 runs 15 residues. V lost 2 bases and J lost 5, with 15 bases in between. CDR3 in DNA: TGCAGCGTTGAACCCCCAGGACGTAGGACCGGGGAGCTGTTTTTT. This translates into CSVEPPGRRTGELFF.

CDR3 sequence reads: CASSPLSSGGSLEQFF. Written as DNA, the CDR3 is TGTGCCAGCTCACCACTGTCTAGCGGGGGAAGTTTGGAGCAGTTCTTC. This sequence joins TRBV18 and TRBJ2-1; 10 bases line up with TRBD2. This CDR3 contains 16 residues. V was pared by 1 base and J by 10 bases, with 10 bases of the junction left unmatched. CDR1 and CDR2 (germline): KGHSH, LQKENI.

This clonotype occurred many times. V usage is TRBV3-1 and J usage is TRBJ2-1; D uncertain. The J call may be mistaken, given a closer DNA end match to TRBJ2-7. Germline lookup yields CDR1 LGHDT and CDR2 YNNKEL (reference sequence). This CDR3 region has 16 residues. The CDR3 bases are TGTGCCAGCAGCCAAGATCGGATACCCTCCTACAATGAGCAGTACTTC. As protein: CASSQDRIPSYNEQYF.

V and J are TRBV20-1 and TRBJ1-1; D call uncertain. The CDR3 totals 13 residues. V lost 3 bases to trimming and J lost 0 bases, with 8 bases between them. Germline V gene lookup returns CDR1 DFQATT and CDR2 SNEGSKA (reference sequence). The CDR3 nucleotides are TGCAGTGCTAGTGGACGGATGAACACTGAAGCTTTCTTT. Translation gives CSASGRMNTEAFF.

This chain connects TRBV5-1 to TRBJ1-4, with 8 bases lining up with TRBD1. V lost 0 bases, J lost 0 bases, and 4 bases stayed unmatched. The CDR3 runs to 17 residues. Germline V lookup: CDR1 SGHRS, CDR2 YFSETQ. CDR3 bases: TGCGCCAGCAGCTTGGGACAGGGGCCTGCAACTAATGAAAAACTGTTTTTT. This sequence encodes CASSLGQGPATNEKLFF. The full variable domain, in which reference TRBV5-1 and TRBJ1-4 provide the parts outside the CDR3, is KAGVTQTPRYLIKTRGQQVTLSCSPISGHRSVSWYQQTPGQGLQFLFEYFSETQRNKGNFPGRFSGRQFSNSRSEMNVSTLELGDSALYLCASSLGQGPATNEKLFFGSGTQLSVL.

In nucleotides, the CDR3 is TGTGCCACCAGCAGAGATAATCTAGGATATGGCTACACCTTC. This encodes CATSRDNLGYGYTF. V usage is TRBV15 and J usage is TRBJ1-2; D call uncertain. There are 14 residues in the CDR3. Trimming cost V 0 bases and J 5 bases, with 10 bases left between them. Germline V gene lookup returns CDR1 LNHNV and CDR2 YYDKDF (reference sequence).

The chain uses TRBV7-3 and TRBJ2-1; 12 bases match TRBD2. Germline loops: CDR1 SGHTA, CDR2 FQGTGA. The CDR3 totals 18 residues. V lost 0 bases, J lost 1 base, and 4 bases stayed unmatched. The CDR3 spells CASSLTQLAGGSYNEQFF. The CDR3 bases are TGTGCCAGCAGCTTAACGCAGCTAGCGGGAGGGTCCTACAATGAGCAGTTCTTC.

This clonotype appeared many times. The chain employs TRBV15 and TRBJ2-5; 7 bases agree with TRBD1. The germline gives CDR1 LNHNV, CDR2 YYDKDF (reference sequence). The CDR3 runs 12 residues. J gave up 11 bases and V 0 bases, and 3 bases lay outside the gene matches. CDR3 nucleotide sequence: TGTGCCACCAGCAGAGATCAACAGGGGCAGTACTTC. This sequence encodes CATSRDQQGQYF.

The rearrangement uses TRBV4-3 and TRBJ1-2; D unclear. This CDR3 region has 19 residues. Germline CDR1 LGHNA, CDR2 YSLEER. Trimming left V 4 bases short and J 1 base short, with 25 bases between. The CDR3 spells CASSLGLKQMGFFNYGYTF. For the CDR3, the DNA is TGCGCCAGCAGCCTAGGCCTTAAACAGATGGGGTTTTTTAACTATGGCTACACCTTC.